This T cell receptor (beta chain) came from a study of CD8 T cells in Susac syndrome. RNA was extracted with the RNeasy kit, and a quantity of about 0.45 to 1 ug was reverse transcribed using random hexamers. Using its own MiXCR run on the immunoSEQ multiplex PCR reads, TCRdb lists one record per CDR3 protein. This sample carries 150,000 to 200,000 distinct CDR3 sequences, around 96% of them seen once, and the ten largest clones take 0.1%. The sequenced material came from CD4+ T cells from PBMCs. This sequence was found in a human donor in good health.

The CDR3 loop reads CSASLAYNEQFF. CDR3 coding DNA: TGCAGTGCTAGTCTGGCGTACAATGAGCAGTTCTTC. The chain recombines TRBV20-1 with TRBJ2-1; D unclear. Germline values: CDR1 DFQATT, CDR2 SNEGSKA (reference sequence). The CDR3 contains 12 residues. V was shortened by 3 bases and J by 4 bases, with 7 bases between the two germline ends.